The sequence of this T cell receptor beta chain was determined in a study of shared clonotypes between healthy human individuals. Trimming took off 6 bases at V and 0 bases at J, with 12 bases between the two ends. The CDR3 runs to 15 residues. The germline V gene has CDR1 MNHEY and CDR2 SMNVEV (reference sequence). Concerning this clone itself: Antigen unknown.

Clones were read by immunoSEQ multiplex PCR, and TCRdb kept only the in-frame ones, dropping some. Here the sample spans roughly 650,000 clones, 95% to 96% being singletons. Study findings and constraints: A generally larger estimated richness was seen in naive subsets than in memory subsets. Naive CD4 clonotype sharing across a few donors was about 5%.

CD45RO-negative cells were positively selected for CCR7, leaving out terminally differentiated effector memory CD45RA+ cells. Sample: naive CD8+ T cells sorted from blood. The TCR was taken from a woman aged 30 to 39 in good health. The chain recombines TRBV27 with TRBJ1-5; D possibly corresponds to TRBD1 (5 bases). For the CDR3, the DNA is TGTGCCAGCAGCGAGTCCGGGGGTAGCAATCAGCCCCAGCATTTT. Translation gives CASSESGGSNQPQHF.